Listed here are 30 T cell receptor beta chains from one sample, sequenced in a study of vaccination effects on CD4 cells after COVID-19. Assay: immunoSEQ multiplex PCR; the TCRdb copy retains only in-frame clones and omits some. The sample carries more than 60,000 clones, roughly 74% recorded once. Once cultured for approximately eleven days, the cells underwent separation to obtain CD4+ T cells. Participants were given two doses of BNT162b2 or mRNA-1273 vaccine. Their recognized antigens are unknown. The sequencing used CD4+ T cells from PBMCs cultured without peptide, collected after COVID-19 vaccination. All receptors come from a human donor who received a COVID-19 vaccine.

The chain couples TRBV18 to TRBJ2-3; D possibly matches TRBD1 or TRBD2 (5 bases each). The CDR3 consists of 13 residues. Looked up from germline, CDR1 is KGHSH and CDR2 is LQKENI. Trimming took 6 bases from V and 0 from J, leaving 7 bases between them. The CDR3 nucleotides read TGTGCCAGCTCTCGGGACAGCACAGATACGCAGTATTTT. Protein product: CASSRDSTDTQYF.

The chain combines TRBV5-1 with TRBJ2-1, with D possibly TRBD1 on 6 matching bases. V was cut by 3 bases and J by 4 bases, with 14 bases left in between. The CDR3 is 15 residues long. Germline-derived CDR1 and CDR2 are SGHRS and YFSETQ. The CDR3 here is CASSSQGLSYNEQFF. CDR3 in DNA: TGCGCCAGCAGCTCCCAGGGGTTATCGTACAATGAGCAGTTCTTC.

The chain has TRBV27 and TRBJ1-2; D is uncertain. V gave up 6 bases and J gave up 9 bases, with 17 bases separating them. This CDR3 is built from 13 residues. Germline-derived CDR1 and CDR2 are MNHEY and SMNVEV (reference sequence). CDR3 sequence reads: CASRLGGVSSYTF. CDR3 nucleotide sequence: TGTGCCAGCAGGTTGGGAGGTGTGTCTAGCTACACCTTC.

V and J are TRBV7-2 and TRBJ2-2; 7 bases are a match to TRBD2. V lost 3 bases, J lost 5 bases, and 12 bases stayed unmatched. CDR3 length: 17 residues. CDR1 is SGHTA, CDR2 FQGNSA, per germline. The CDR3 nucleotides read TGTGCCAGCAGCTTGCGGGGTGGGACTATGGGGACCGGGGAGCTGTTTTTT. It encodes CASSLRGGTMGTGELFF.

V usage is TRBV5-1 and J usage is TRBJ2-1; 9 bases are a match to TRBD1. J gave up 4 bases and V 3 bases, and 2 bases lay outside the gene matches. Germline CDR1 SGHRS, CDR2 YFSETQ. CDR3 size: 14 residues. The CDR3 nucleotides are TGCGCCAGCAGCTCCGGGACAGGGTACAATGAGCAGTTCTTC. It codes for CASSSGTGYNEQFF.

The chain employs TRBV7-6 and TRBJ1-4; D is ambiguous. Trimming removed 6 bases from V and 0 bases from J, with 11 bases in between. Germline V gene lookup returns CDR1 SGHVS and CDR2 FNYEAQ. The CDR3 extends over 15 amino acids. This chain's CDR3 is CASRRDTTTNEKLFF. DNA of the CDR3: TGTGCCAGCAGGAGAGACACGACAACTAATGAAAAACTGTTTTTT.

The chain's CDR3 is CASSQSKDRGEFF. For the CDR3, the DNA is TGCGCCAGCAGTCAATCGAAGGACAGGGGCGAGTTCTTC. The gene calls are TRBV23-1 and TRBJ2-1, with 9 positions matching TRBD1. TRBV23-1 counts as an open reading frame of uncertain function. The V and J ends lost 0 bases and 14 bases, in that order; junction bases with no gene match: 5. The CDR3 has 13 amino acids.

This clone was observed a few times. J is TRBJ1-2 and V is TRBV19, with D unclear. CDR3 length: 14 amino acids. The V gene lost 6 bases and the J gene lost 7 bases, with 18 bases spanning the gap. CDR1 LNHDA and CDR2 SQIVND come from the germline V gene (reference sequence). The CDR3: CASSLKPQSIGYTF. The CDR3, as DNA: TGTGCCAGTAGCCTCAAACCCCAGTCTATTGGCTACACCTTC.

The chain joins TRBV11-3 to TRBJ2-1; a weak D match, TRBD1 (6 bases). The CDR3 consists of 15 residues. The germline V gene encodes CDR1 SGHNT and CDR2 YENEEA. Between the trimmed V and J ends, which lost 1 base and 4 bases, there was a span of 11 bases. The CDR3 DNA reads as TGTGCCAGCAGCTTAGCCCCCGACAGGTACAATGAGCAGTTCTTC. It specifies CASSLAPDRYNEQFF.

This rearrangement joins TRBV4-3 to TRBJ1-2; D call uncertain. Trimming took 1 base from V and 4 from J, leaving 7 bases between them. The germline V gene has CDR1 LGHNA and CDR2 YSLEER. The CDR3 length is 13 residues. The CDR3 region is CASSQGLSYGYTF. The CDR3 nucleotides are TGCGCCAGCAGCCAAGGACTGAGCTATGGCTACACCTTC.

V usage is TRBV10-1 and J usage is TRBJ1-1; D is unclear. CDR1 and CDR2 from the germline V gene are WNHNN and SYGVQD (reference sequence). V was clipped by 3 bases and J by 1 base, with 9 bases between them. This CDR3 is 14 amino acids long. CDR3 DNA sequence: TGCGCCAGCAGTGAAAGACCGCGGAACACTGAAGCTTTCTTT. As protein: CASSERPRNTEAFF.

The rearrangement joins TRBV2 to TRBJ1-1, with 12 bases identical to TRBD1. This CDR3 is 14 amino acids long. The trim removed 7 bases at V and 1 base at J, leaving 1 base unmatched. The germline V gene has CDR1 SNHLY and CDR2 FYNNEI. CDR3 DNA: TGTGCCAGCAAGGGACAGGGGGCGAACACTGAAGCTTTCTTT. Translation: CASKGQGANTEAFF. The whole variable domain, filled in from reference TRBV2 and TRBJ1-1, reads EPEVTQTPSHQVTQMGQEVILRCVPISNHLYFYWYRQILGQKVEFLVSFYNNEISEKSEIFDDQFSVERPDGSNFTLKIRSTKLEDSAMYFCASKGQGANTEAFFGQGTRLTVV.

In the case of this clone: In the same sample, other DNA sequences code for this CDR3. The chain couples TRBV7-3 to TRBJ2-5; D uncertain. V shed 2 bases and J shed 2 bases, with 9 bases lying between them. Germline V gives CDR1 SGHTA, CDR2 FQGTGA. The CDR3 totals 14 residues. CDR3 in amino acids: CASSLSAAQETQYF. DNA for the CDR3: TGTGCCAGCAGCTTATCTGCAGCACAAGAGACCCAGTACTTC.

The rearrangement joins TRBV6-5 to TRBJ2-3, with TRBD1 matching over 9 bases. CDR1 and CDR2 (germline): MNHEY, SVGAGI. V shed 6 bases, J shed 5 bases, and the junction held 9 bases outside the gene matches. The CDR3 extends over 15 amino acids. The CDR3 protein is CASSWVQGAKDTQYF. The CDR3 coding sequence is TGTGCCAGCAGCTGGGTACAGGGGGCCAAAGATACGCAGTATTTT.

The CDR3 DNA reads TGTGCCAGCAGCCAAGACGCAGGGGCGCGCACTGAAGCTTTCTTT. Its protein product is CASSQDAGARTEAFF. This chain connects TRBV14 to TRBJ1-1; maybe TRBD1 (6 bases). V lost 0 bases, J lost 4 bases, and 12 bases lay in between. The germline gives CDR1 SGHDN, CDR2 FVKESK. The CDR3 has 15 residues.

The chain has TRBV5-8 and TRBJ1-5; D gene ambiguous. The CDR3 totals 14 residues. V lost 2 bases to trimming and J lost 11 bases, with 17 bases between them. Germline CDR1 reads SGHTS; CDR2 reads YDEGEE. For the CDR3, the DNA is TGTGCCAGCAGCTTTCGCTCGTCGGGCGCTACCCAGCATTTT. It codes for CASSFRSSGATQHF.

The CDR3 bases are TGTGCCTGGAGTCTAGATTGGGGGACAGGCACAGATACGCAGTATTTT. Its translation: CAWSLDWGTGTDTQYF. The chain uses TRBV30 and TRBJ2-3; 7 nucleotides align to TRBD1. The CDR3 consists of 16 residues. Losses at the gene ends were 2 bases for V and 1 base for J; bases not matched to a gene: 9. Germline assignment: CDR1 GTSNPN and CDR2 SVGIG (reference sequence).

The chain employs TRBV7-2 and TRBJ2-7; D remains ambiguous. Trimming pared 2 bases from V and 2 bases from J, leaving 7 bases between. The CDR3 loop spans 13 amino acids. The germline V gene encodes CDR1 SGHTA and CDR2 FQGNSA. The CDR3 nucleotides are TGTGCCAGCAGCTTAACTGGGCCCTACGAGCAGTACGTC. Translation gives CASSLTGPYEQYV.

The gene calls are TRBV5-1 and TRBJ1-4; TRBD1 might be the D (6 bases). V lost 1 base to trimming and J lost 6 bases, with 10 bases between them. The CDR3 covers 14 residues. In germline, CDR1 is SGHRS, CDR2 YFSETQ. This chain's CDR3 is CASSLWTADEKLFF. CDR3 coding DNA: TGCGCCAGCAGCTTGTGGACAGCGGATGAAAAACTGTTTTTT.

This clone appeared a few times. The chain employs TRBV5-1 and TRBJ2-6; a possible D gene is TRBD1 (5 bases). From germline, CDR1 is SGHRS and CDR2 YFSETQ. V lost 6 bases, J lost 0 bases, and 10 bases lay in between. The CDR3 is made up of 15 amino acids. CDR3 sequence reads: CASTQDSSGANVLTF. The CDR3 bases are TGCGCCAGCACCCAAGACAGCTCTGGGGCCAACGTCCTGACTTTC.

The V gene is TRBV18, the J gene TRBJ2-2; TRBD2 matches 8 bases. Germline V gene sequence: CDR1 KGHSH, CDR2 LQKENI. The CDR3 extends over 14 amino acids. Losses at the gene ends were 3 bases for V and 6 bases for J; bases not matched to a gene: 3. CDR3 coding DNA: TGTGCCAGCTCACCGGGACTAGTGGCCGGGGAGCTGTTTTTT. Translated, it gives CASSPGLVAGELFF.

J is TRBJ1-1 and V is TRBV14; D remains unclear. Trimming removed 5 bases at V and 0 bases at J, with 10 bases between. The CDR3 sequence is 14 residues long. CDR1 SGHDN and CDR2 FVKESK come from the germline V gene. The CDR3 spells CASSFGRLNTEAFF. The CDR3 DNA follows: TGTGCCAGCAGCTTTGGGCGGTTGAACACTGAAGCTTTCTTT.

The chain couples TRBV18 to TRBJ2-5; D is undetermined. The CDR3 length is 13 residues. Trimming took off 1 base at V and 2 bases at J, with 5 bases between the two ends. Germline CDR1 KGHSH, CDR2 LQKENI. CDR3 sequence: CASSPQQQETQYF. The CDR3 DNA follows: TGTGCCAGCTCACCACAACAGCAAGAGACCCAGTACTTC.

Concerning this clone: The sample carries other DNA sequences with the same CDR3. V and J are TRBV7-3 and TRBJ2-1; TRBD2 is a possible D gene (5 bases). CDR3 length: 12 residues. Trimming removed 3 bases at V and 7 bases at J, with 7 bases between. CDR1 is SGHTA, CDR2 FQGTGA, per germline. CDR3 sequence reads: CASSFSGNEQFF. The CDR3 DNA follows: TGTGCCAGCAGCTTTTCGGGGAATGAGCAGTTCTTC.

The gene calls are TRBV5-1 and TRBJ2-2; D might be TRBD1 (5 bases). The CDR3 runs 14 residues. V gave up 0 bases and J gave up 4 bases, with 7 bases separating them. Germline V CDR1 and CDR2: SGHRS, YFSETQ. The CDR3, as DNA: TGCGCCAGCAGCTTGGGGACATCCACCGGGGAGCTGTTTTTT. This encodes CASSLGTSTGELFF. The whole variable domain, filled in from reference TRBV5-1 and TRBJ2-2, reads KAGVTQTPRYLIKTRGQQVTLSCSPISGHRSVSWYQQTPGQGLQFLFEYFSETQRNKGNFPGRFSGRQFSNSRSEMNVSTLELGDSALYLCASSLGTSTGELFFGEGSRLTVL.

V usage is TRBV24-1 and J usage is TRBJ2-1, with 10 nucleotides matching TRBD1. The V gene end was trimmed by 3 bases and the J gene end by 9 bases; junction bases not matched to a gene: 10. The germline gives CDR1 KGHDR, CDR2 SFDVKD. The CDR3 loop spans 16 amino acids. Here the CDR3 DNA reads TGTGCCACCAGTGATACCGGGACAGGGGCTTTGGGTGAGCAGTTCTTC. This codes for CATSDTGTGALGEQFF.

This sequence joins TRBV28 and TRBJ2-1; D is undetermined. The CDR3 is 13 residues long. The germline CDR1 and CDR2 sequences are MDHEN and SYDVKM. With 5 bases removed from V and 7 bases from J, the gap between germline ends came to 12 bases. The CDR3 nucleotides are TGTGCCAGCAGTAGCCCGTTGAGGAATGAGCAGTTCTTC. Protein: CASSSPLRNEQFF.

The rearrangement uses TRBV7-8 and TRBJ2-3, with 10 bases aligning to TRBD2. Per germline, CDR1 SGHVS and CDR2 FQNEAQ. This CDR3 has 16 amino acids. After removal of 5 bases from V and 2 bases from J, the junction contained 7 bases not matched to a gene. Here the CDR3 DNA reads TGTGCCAGCAGCCCCCGGACTAGCGGTTCCACAGATACGCAGTATTTT. This codes for CASSPRTSGSTDTQYF.

This clone occurred a few times. The CDR3 spells CASSMTGTEGQPQHF. The CDR3 DNA is TGTGCCAGCAGTATGACAGGGACAGAAGGTCAGCCCCAGCATTTT. V gene TRBV2 combines with J gene TRBJ1-5, with 7 bases that match TRBD1. Germline CDR1 reads SNHLY; CDR2 reads FYNNEI. Trimming took 5 bases from V and 6 from J; bases not matched to a gene: 10. This CDR3 is 15 amino acids long.

The chain combines TRBV28 with TRBJ1-6; D is undetermined. Germline V gene lookup returns CDR1 MDHEN and CDR2 SYDVKM. Trimming removed 3 bases from V and 8 bases from J, with 8 bases in between. This CDR3 region has 13 residues. The CDR3 is CASSLTEYSPLHF. The CDR3 DNA follows: TGTGCCAGCAGTTTGACGGAGTATTCACCCCTCCACTTT.